The clone carrying this T cell receptor beta chain was seen just once. The data derive from a study of blood T cell repertoires in COVID-19. Study at large: Whether acute or convalescent, the COVID-19 samples came from the United States, Italy and Spain.

The CDR3 contains 13 residues. Germline CDR1 reads LNHDA; CDR2 reads SQIVND (reference sequence). V lost 5 bases to trimming and J lost 3 bases, with 11 bases between them. Assay used: immunoSEQ multiplex PCR; TCRdb lists only in-frame clones, some missing. The repertoire holds approximately 60,000 clones, with roughly 76% as singletons. The material sequenced was peripheral blood. This chain connects TRBV19 to TRBJ2-7; D possibly corresponds to TRBD2 (5 bases). The TCR was taken from a human donor in a cohort sampled during active COVID-19. CDR3 in amino acids: CASSSGKGYEQYF. The CDR3 nucleotides read TGTGCCAGTAGTTCGGGGAAAGGCTACGAGCAGTACTTC.